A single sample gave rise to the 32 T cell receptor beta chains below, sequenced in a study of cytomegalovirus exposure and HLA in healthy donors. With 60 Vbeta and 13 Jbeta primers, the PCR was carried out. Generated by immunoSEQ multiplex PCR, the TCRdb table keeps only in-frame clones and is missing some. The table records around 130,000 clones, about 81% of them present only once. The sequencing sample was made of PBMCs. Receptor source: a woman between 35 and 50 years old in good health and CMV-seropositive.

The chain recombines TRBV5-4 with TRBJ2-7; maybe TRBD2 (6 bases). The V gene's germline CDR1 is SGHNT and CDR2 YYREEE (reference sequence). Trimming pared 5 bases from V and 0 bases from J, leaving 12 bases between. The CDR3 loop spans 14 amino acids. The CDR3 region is CASSGGGNSYEQYF. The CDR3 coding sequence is TGTGCCAGCAGTGGTGGGGGGAACTCCTACGAGCAGTACTTC.

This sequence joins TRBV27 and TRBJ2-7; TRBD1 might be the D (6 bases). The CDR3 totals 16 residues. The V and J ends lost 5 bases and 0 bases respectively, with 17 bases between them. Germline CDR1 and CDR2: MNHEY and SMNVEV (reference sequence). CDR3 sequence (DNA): TGTGCCAGCAGTATCTTGACAGGTGGGGGCTCCTACGAGCAGTACTTC. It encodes CASSILTGGGSYEQYF.

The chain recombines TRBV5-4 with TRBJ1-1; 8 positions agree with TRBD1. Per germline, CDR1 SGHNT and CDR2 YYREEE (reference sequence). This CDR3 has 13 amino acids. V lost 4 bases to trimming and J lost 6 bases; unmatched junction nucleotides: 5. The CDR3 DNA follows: TGTGCCAGCAGCCTGTTACAGGGGGCTGAAGCTTTCTTT. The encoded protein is CASSLLQGAEAFF.

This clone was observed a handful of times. In DNA, the CDR3 is TGTGCCAGCTCACCCGGGACAGGGGAAGGCACTGAAGCTTTCTTT. As protein: CASSPGTGEGTEAFF. This chain links TRBV18 with TRBJ1-1; TRBD1 agrees at 10 bases. This CDR3 has 15 residues. With V trimmed by 3 bases and J by 4 bases, 5 bases remained unmatched. Germline CDR1 and CDR2: KGHSH and LQKENI.

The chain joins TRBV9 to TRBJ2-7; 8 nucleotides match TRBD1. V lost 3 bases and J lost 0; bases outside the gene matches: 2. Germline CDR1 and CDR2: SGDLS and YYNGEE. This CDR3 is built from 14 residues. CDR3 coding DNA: TGTGCCAGCAGCGGCGGACAGGGCTCCTACGAGCAGTACTTC. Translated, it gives CASSGGQGSYEQYF.

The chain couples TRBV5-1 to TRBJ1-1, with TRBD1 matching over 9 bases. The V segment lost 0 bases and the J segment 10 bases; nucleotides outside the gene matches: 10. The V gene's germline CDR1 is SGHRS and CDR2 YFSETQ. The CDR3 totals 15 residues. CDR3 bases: TGCGCCAGCAGCTTGGCCCTCGGGGGACAGGGCGCAGCTTTCTTT. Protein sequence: CASSLALGGQGAAFF.

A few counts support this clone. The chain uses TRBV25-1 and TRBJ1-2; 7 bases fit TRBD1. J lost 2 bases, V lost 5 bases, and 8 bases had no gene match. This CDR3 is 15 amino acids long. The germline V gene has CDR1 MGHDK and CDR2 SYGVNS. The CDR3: CASSLGGRENYGYTF. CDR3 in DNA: TGTGCCAGCAGTTTAGGGGGCAGGGAGAACTATGGCTACACCTTC.

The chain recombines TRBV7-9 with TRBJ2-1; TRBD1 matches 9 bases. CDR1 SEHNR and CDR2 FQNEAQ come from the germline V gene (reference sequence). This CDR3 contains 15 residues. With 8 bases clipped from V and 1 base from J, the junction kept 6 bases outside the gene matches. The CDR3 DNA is TGTGCCAGCTGTGGACAGGGGATATCCTACAATGAGCAGTTCTTC. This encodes CASCGQGISYNEQFF.

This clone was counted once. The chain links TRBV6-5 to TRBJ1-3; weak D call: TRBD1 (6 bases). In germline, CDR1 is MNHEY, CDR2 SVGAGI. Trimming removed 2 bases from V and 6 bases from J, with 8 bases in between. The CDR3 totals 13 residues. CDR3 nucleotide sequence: TGTGCCAGCAGTTACGGGGGCGAAAACACCATATATTTT. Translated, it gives CASSYGGENTIYF.

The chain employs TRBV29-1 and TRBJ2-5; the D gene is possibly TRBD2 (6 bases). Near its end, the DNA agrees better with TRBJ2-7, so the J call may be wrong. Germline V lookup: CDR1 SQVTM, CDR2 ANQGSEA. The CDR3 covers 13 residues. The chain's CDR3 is CSVVAGTSYEQYF. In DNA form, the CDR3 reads TGCAGCGTTGTTGCCGGGACTTCCTACGAGCAGTACTTC.

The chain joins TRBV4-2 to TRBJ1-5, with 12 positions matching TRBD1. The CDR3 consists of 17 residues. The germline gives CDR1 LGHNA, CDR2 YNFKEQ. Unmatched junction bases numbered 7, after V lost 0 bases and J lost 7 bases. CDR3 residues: CASSQDRGQGAEQPQHF. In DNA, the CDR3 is TGTGCCAGCAGCCAAGATAGGGGACAGGGGGCCGAGCAGCCCCAGCATTTT.

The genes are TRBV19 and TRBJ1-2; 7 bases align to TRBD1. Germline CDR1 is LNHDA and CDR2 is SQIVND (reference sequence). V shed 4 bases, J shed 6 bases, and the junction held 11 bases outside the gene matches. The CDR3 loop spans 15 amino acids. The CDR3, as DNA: TGTGCCAGTAGTAAACAGGGACAGACTGTTGATGGCTACACCTTC. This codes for CASSKQGQTVDGYTF.

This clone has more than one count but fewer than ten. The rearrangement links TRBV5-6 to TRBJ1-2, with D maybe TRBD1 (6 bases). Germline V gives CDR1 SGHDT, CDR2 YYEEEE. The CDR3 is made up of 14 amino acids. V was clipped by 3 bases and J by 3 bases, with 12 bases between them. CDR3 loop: CASSSWGGYYGYTF. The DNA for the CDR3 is TGTGCCAGCAGCTCGTGGGGGGGCTACTATGGCTACACCTTC.

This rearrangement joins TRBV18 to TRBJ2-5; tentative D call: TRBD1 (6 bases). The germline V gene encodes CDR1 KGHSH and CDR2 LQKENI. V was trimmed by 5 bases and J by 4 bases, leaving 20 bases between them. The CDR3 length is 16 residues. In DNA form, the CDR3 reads TGTGCCAGCTCATCGCCTGCGTCGGGCAGGGGAGAGACCCAGTACTTC. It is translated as CASSSPASGRGETQYF.

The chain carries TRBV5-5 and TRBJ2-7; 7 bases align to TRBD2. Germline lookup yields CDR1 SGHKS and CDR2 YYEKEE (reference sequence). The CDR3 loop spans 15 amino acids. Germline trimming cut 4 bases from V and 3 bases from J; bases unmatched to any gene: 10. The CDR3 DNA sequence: TGTGCCAGCAGCGAGGGACTGGGGGACTACTACGAGCAGTACTTC. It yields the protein CASSEGLGDYYEQYF. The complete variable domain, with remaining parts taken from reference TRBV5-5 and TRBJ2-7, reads DAGVTQSPTHLIKTRGQQVTLRCSPISGHKSVSWYQQVLGQGPQFIFQYYEKEERGRGNFPDRFSARQFPNYSSELNVNALLLGDSALYLCASSEGLGDYYEQYFGPGTRLTVT.

CDR3 DNA: TGTGCCAGCAGGAATAGAGGGGGACAGGGTGGAGATACGCAGTATTTT. This encodes CASRNRGGQGGDTQYF. The rearrangement links TRBV7-9 to TRBJ2-3; 9 bases are shared with TRBD1. V shed 6 bases and J 5 bases; nucleotides not matched to a gene: 12. There are 16 residues in the CDR3. CDR1 is SEHNR, CDR2 FQNEAQ, per germline (reference sequence).

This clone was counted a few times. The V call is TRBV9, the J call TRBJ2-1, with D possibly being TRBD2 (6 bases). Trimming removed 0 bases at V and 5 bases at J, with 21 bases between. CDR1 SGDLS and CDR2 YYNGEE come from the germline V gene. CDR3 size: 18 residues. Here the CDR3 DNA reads TGTGCCAGCAGCGTAGGAAACGGCGGGACCTCCCTTGACAATGAGCAGTTCTTC. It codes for CASSVGNGGTSLDNEQFF.

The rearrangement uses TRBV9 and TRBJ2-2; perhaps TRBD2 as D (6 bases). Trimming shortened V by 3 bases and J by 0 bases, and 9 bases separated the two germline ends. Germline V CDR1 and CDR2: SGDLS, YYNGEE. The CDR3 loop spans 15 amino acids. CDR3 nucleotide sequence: TGTGCCAGCAGCGGCGGGACTTCGAACACCGGGGAGCTGTTTTTT. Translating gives CASSGGTSNTGELFF.

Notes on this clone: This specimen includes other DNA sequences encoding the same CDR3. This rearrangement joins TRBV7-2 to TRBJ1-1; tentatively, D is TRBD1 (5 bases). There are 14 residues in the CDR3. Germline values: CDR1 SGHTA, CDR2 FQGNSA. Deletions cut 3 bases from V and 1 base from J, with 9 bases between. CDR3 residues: CASSLARANTEAFF. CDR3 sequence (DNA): TGTGCCAGCAGCTTGGCCAGGGCGAACACTGAAGCTTTCTTT.

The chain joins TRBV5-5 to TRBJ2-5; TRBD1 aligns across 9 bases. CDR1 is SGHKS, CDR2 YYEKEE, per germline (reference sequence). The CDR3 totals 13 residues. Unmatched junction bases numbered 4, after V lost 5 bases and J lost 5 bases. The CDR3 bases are TGTGCCAGCAGTACAGGGGGCAAGGAGACCCAGTACTTC. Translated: CASSTGGKETQYF.

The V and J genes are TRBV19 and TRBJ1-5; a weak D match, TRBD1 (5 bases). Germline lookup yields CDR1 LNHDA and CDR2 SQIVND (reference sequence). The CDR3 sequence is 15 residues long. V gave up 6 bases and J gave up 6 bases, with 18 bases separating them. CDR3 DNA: TGTGCCAGTAGATTCCGCGGGGGGTTCGGTCAGCCCCAGCATTTT. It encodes CASRFRGGFGQPQHF.

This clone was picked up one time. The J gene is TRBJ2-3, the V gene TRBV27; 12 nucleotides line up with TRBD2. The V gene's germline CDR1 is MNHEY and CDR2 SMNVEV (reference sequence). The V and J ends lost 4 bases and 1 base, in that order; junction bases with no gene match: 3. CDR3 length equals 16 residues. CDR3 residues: CASSSSGGARTDTQYF. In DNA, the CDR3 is TGTGCCAGCAGTTCTAGCGGGGGGGCTCGCACAGATACGCAGTATTTT.

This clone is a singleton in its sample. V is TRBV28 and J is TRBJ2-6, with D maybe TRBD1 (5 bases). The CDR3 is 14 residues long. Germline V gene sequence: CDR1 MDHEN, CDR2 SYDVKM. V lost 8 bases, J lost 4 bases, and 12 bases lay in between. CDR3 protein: CASLKGYGANVLTF. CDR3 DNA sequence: TGTGCCAGCCTAAAGGGGTACGGGGCCAACGTCCTGACTTTC.

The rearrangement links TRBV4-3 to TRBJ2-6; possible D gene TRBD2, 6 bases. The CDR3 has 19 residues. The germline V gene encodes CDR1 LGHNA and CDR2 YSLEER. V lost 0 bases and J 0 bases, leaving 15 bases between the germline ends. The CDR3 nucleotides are TGCGCCAGCAGCCAAGATATGGCGGGGCTACACTCTGGGGCCAACGTCCTGACTTTC. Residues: CASSQDMAGLHSGANVLTF.

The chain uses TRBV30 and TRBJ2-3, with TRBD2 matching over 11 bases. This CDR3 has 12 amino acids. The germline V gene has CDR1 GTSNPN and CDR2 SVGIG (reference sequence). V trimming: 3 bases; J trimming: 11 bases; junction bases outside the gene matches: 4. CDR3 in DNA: TGTGCCTGGAGGCGGACTAGCGGGCTGCAGTATTTT. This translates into CAWRRTSGLQYF.

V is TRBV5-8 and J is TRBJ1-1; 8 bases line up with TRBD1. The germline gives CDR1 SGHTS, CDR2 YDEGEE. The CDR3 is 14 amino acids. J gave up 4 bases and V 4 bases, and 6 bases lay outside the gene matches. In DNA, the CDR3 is TGTGCCAGCAGCACAGGACAGGGACTCACTGAAGCTTTCTTT. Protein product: CASSTGQGLTEAFF.

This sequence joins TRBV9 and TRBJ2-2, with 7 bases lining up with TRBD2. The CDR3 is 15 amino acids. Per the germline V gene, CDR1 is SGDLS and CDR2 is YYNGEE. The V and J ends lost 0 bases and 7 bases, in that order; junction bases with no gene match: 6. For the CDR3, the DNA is TGTGCCAGCAGCGTAGTAGGGACTAAGGGCGGGGAGCTGTTTTTT. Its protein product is CASSVVGTKGGELFF.

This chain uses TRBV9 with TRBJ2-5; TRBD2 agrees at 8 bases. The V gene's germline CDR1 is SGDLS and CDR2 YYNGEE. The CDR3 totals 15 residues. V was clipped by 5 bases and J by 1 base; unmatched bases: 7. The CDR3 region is CASSPGGVLQETQYF. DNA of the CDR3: TGTGCCAGCAGTCCCGGGGGGGTCCTCCAAGAGACCCAGTACTTC.

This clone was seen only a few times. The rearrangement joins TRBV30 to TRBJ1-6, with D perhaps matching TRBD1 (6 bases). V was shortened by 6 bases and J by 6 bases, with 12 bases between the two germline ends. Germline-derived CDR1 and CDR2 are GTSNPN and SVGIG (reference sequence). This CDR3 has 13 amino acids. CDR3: CACWDTLNSPLHF. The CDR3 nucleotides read TGTGCCTGTTGGGACACTCTTAATTCACCCCTCCACTTT.

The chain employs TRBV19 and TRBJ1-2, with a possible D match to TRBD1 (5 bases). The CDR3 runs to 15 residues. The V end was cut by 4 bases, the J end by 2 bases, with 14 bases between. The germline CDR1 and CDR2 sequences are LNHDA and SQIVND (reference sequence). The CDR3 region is CASSTPRGENYGYTF. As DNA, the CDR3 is TGTGCCAGTAGTACCCCCCGGGGGGAGAACTATGGCTACACCTTC. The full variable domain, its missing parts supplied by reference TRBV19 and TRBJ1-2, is DGGITQSPKYLFRKEGQNVTLSCEQNLNHDAMYWYRQDPGQGLRLIYYSQIVNDFQKGDIAEGYSVSREKKESFPLTVTSAQKNPTAFYLCASSTPRGENYGYTFGSGTRLTVV.

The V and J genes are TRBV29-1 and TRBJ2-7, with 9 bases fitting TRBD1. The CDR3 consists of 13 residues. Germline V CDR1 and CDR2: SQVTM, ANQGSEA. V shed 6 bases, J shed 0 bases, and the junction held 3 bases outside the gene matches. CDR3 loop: CSVGQGISYEQYF. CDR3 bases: TGCAGCGTCGGACAGGGGATCTCCTACGAGCAGTACTTC.

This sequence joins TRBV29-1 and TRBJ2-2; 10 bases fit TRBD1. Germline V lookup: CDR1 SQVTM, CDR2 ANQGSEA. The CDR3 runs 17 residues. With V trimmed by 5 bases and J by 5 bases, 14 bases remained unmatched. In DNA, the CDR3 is TGCAGCGTTTTGACTCCTCGGACAGGGGGGATGACCGGGGAGCTGTTTTTT. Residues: CSVLTPRTGGMTGELFF.